These 3 T cell receptor beta chains were all obtained from the same sample, sequenced in a study of cytotoxic CD8 clonotypes in ibrutinib-treated CLL. Data came from immunoSEQ multiplex PCR; TCRdb stores just in-frame clones and leaves some out. The sample yields about 250,000 clones, 70% seen once. Sequenced here: PBMCs, sampled after 24 months of ibrutinib treatment. These receptors all come from a human donor with chronic lymphocytic leukemia.

The chain combines TRBV5-6 with TRBJ2-7; D is possibly TRBD1 or TRBD2 (6 bases each). From germline, CDR1 is SGHDT and CDR2 YYEEEE. V was clipped by 0 bases and J by 4 bases, with 20 bases between them. CDR3 length: 17 amino acids. The CDR3 DNA sequence: TGTGCCAGCAGCTTGGTTCCCGGGGGCCTCACCCATTACGAGCAGTACTTC. It codes for CASSLVPGGLTHYEQYF. The full variable domain, in which reference TRBV5-6 and TRBJ2-7 provide the parts outside the CDR3, is DAGVTQSPTHLIKTRGQQVTLRCSPKSGHDTVSWYQQALGQGPQFIFQYYEEEERQRGNFPDRFSGHQFPNYSSELNVNALLLGDSALYLCASSLVPGGLTHYEQYFGPGTRLTVT.

The chain is built from TRBV30 and TRBJ1-1; no clear D gene. V gave up 3 bases and J gave up 3 bases, with 5 bases separating them. The CDR3 extends over 11 amino acids. In germline, CDR1 is GTSNPN, CDR2 SVGIG (reference sequence). Written as DNA, the CDR3 is TGTGCCTGGAGGAGATACACTGAAGCTTTCTTT. Protein: CAWRRYTEAFF.

This clone was counted a single time. The rearrangement joins TRBV28 to TRBJ2-5; 12 bases are shared with TRBD2. This CDR3 comprises 16 residues. Trimming took 2 bases from V and 4 from J; bases not matched to a gene: 5. In germline, CDR1 is MDHEN, CDR2 SYDVKM. The CDR3 protein is CASSLTTSGSPETQYF. The CDR3 DNA reads TGTGCCAGCAGTTTAACGACTAGCGGGAGTCCAGAGACCCAGTACTTC.